This entry lists 25 T cell receptor beta chains sequenced from one sample in a study of shared clonotypes between healthy human individuals. CD8 cells regarded as naive lacked CD45RO, were positively chosen for CCR7, and omitted terminally differentiated effector memory CD45RA+ cells. The data were produced by immunoSEQ multiplex PCR, yet TCRdb's version contains in-frame clones alone and is incomplete. The sample records about 2,100,000 clones, about 92% being singletons. Material for sequencing was naive CD8+ T cells from PBMCs. The receptor set was obtained from a man aged 18 to 35 in good health. Some clones in this sample may be carry-over from other donors' samples.

This clone was detected only once. The rearrangement links TRBV28 to TRBJ1-2; TRBD1 might be the D (6 bases). CDR3 length: 14 residues. CDR1 and CDR2 from the germline V gene are MDHEN and SYDVKM. Trimming removed 5 bases from V and 6 bases from J, with 16 bases in between. CDR3 amino acids: CASSTTGTRHGYTF. CDR3 bases: TGTGCCAGCAGTACCACGGGGACAAGACATGGCTACACCTTC.

The chain combines TRBV7-9 with TRBJ2-5; perhaps D is TRBD1 or TRBD2 (5 bases each). CDR3 size: 14 residues. Germline V gene lookup returns CDR1 SEHNR and CDR2 FQNEAQ (reference sequence). Between the trimmed V and J ends, which lost 8 bases and 4 bases, there was a span of 17 bases. As DNA, the CDR3 is TGTGCCAGCCGAGCGGACCGGGGCCCAGAGACCCAGTACTTC. The encoded protein is CASRADRGPETQYF.

This CDR3 is CASSLPTTSGTDTQYF. In nucleotides, the CDR3 is TGTGCCAGCAGTTTGCCGACTACGTCGGGCACAGATACGCAGTATTTT. The chain is built from TRBV28 and TRBJ2-3; D might be TRBD2 (5 bases). The CDR3 is 16 residues long. V was pared by 3 bases and J by 1 base, with 14 bases between. CDR1 and CDR2 from the germline V gene are MDHEN and SYDVKM.

The CDR3 spells CASAVFSYEQYF. Written as DNA, the CDR3 is TGTGCCAGCGCGGTCTTCTCCTACGAGCAGTACTTC. The V gene is TRBV25-1, the J gene TRBJ2-7; D gene unclear. V was clipped by 8 bases and J by 0 bases, with 8 bases between them. The CDR3 runs 12 residues. CDR1 and CDR2 from the germline V gene are MGHDK and SYGVNS.

The CDR3 coding sequence is TGTGCCAGCGCCCGAGCGGGAGAGGGGGGCGAGCAGTACTTC. Residues: CASARAGEGGEQYF. The chain is built from TRBV7-8 and TRBJ2-7; 8 bases match TRBD2. The CDR3 has 14 amino acids. J was trimmed by 6 bases and V by 8 bases; bases with no gene match: 12. The germline V gene has CDR1 SGHVS and CDR2 FQNEAQ. Full variable domain (missing parts from reference TRBV7-8 and TRBJ2-7): GAGVSQSPRYKVAKRGQDVALRCDPISGHVSLFWYQQALGQGPEFLTYFQNEAQLDKSGLPSDRFFAERPEGSVSTLKIQRTQQEDSAVYLCASARAGEGGEQYFGPGTRLTVT.

This clone was found a few times. This rearrangement joins TRBV27 to TRBJ1-5; TRBD1 is a possible D gene (5 bases). This CDR3 region has 15 residues. The ends were cut back, 1 base at V and 5 bases at J, with 12 bases in the middle. CDR1 is MNHEY and CDR2 is SMNVEV in the germline V gene (reference sequence). The CDR3 bases are TGTGCCAGCAGTTTATGGGGGGGGACTGATCAGCCCCAGCATTTT. This sequence encodes CASSLWGGTDQPQHF.

This sequence joins TRBV25-1 and TRBJ2-5; D might be TRBD1 (6 bases). Between the trimmed V and J ends, which lost 1 base and 6 bases, there was a span of 24 bases. The germline V gene encodes CDR1 MGHDK and CDR2 SYGVNS. CDR3 size: 18 residues. This CDR3 is CASSESPGGSTGSKTQYF. CDR3 nucleotide sequence: TGTGCCAGCAGTGAATCCCCCGGTGGTAGTACAGGGTCCAAGACCCAGTACTTC. The whole variable domain, filled in from reference TRBV25-1 and TRBJ2-5, reads EADIYQTPRYLVIGTGKKITLECSQTMGHDKMYWYQQDPGMELHLIHYSYGVNSTEKGDLSSESTVSRIRTEHFPLTLESARPSHTSQYLCASSESPGGSTGSKTQYFGPGTRLLVL.

The gene calls are TRBV29-1 and TRBJ2-7; 14 nucleotides agree with TRBD2. After removal of 4 bases from V and 3 bases from J, the junction contained 8 bases not matched to a gene. There are 16 residues in the CDR3. Germline loops: CDR1 SQVTM, CDR2 ANQGSEA. The CDR3 loop reads CSVGGGTSGRVYEQYF. CDR3 in DNA: TGCAGCGTTGGGGGAGGGACTAGCGGGAGAGTCTACGAGCAGTACTTC.

This clone was counted a single time. The chain links TRBV18 to TRBJ2-7; D perhaps matches TRBD1 (6 bases). The ends were cut back, 3 bases at V and 3 bases at J, with 15 bases in the middle. CDR1 is KGHSH and CDR2 is LQKENI in the germline V gene. The CDR3 has 15 residues. CDR3 DNA sequence: TGTGCCAGCTCACCGGACCGGAACAGGGTCTACGAGCAGTACTTC. Residues: CASSPDRNRVYEQYF.

CDR3 DNA: TGTGCCAGTAGTATGACGGCACTAAACACAGATACGCAGTATTTT. It encodes CASSMTALNTDTQYF. The chain combines TRBV19 with TRBJ2-3; unclear D gene. This CDR3 comprises 15 residues. CDR1 and CDR2 (germline): LNHDA, SQIVND (reference sequence). Trimming removed 3 bases at V and 2 bases at J, with 12 bases between. The variable domain in full, completed from reference TRBV19 and TRBJ2-3, reads DGGITQSPKYLFRKEGQNVTLSCEQNLNHDAMYWYRQDPGQGLRLIYYSQIVNDFQKGDIAEGYSVSREKKESFPLTVTSAQKNPTAFYLCASSMTALNTDTQYFGPGTRLTVL.

J is TRBJ2-7 and V is TRBV4-1; 11 bases line up with TRBD1. V dropped 4 bases and J dropped 5; count of bases not matched to a gene: 7. CDR3 size: 15 residues. Looked up from germline, CDR1 is MGHRA and CDR2 is YSYEKL. The CDR3 is CASSPVWTGGNEQYF. CDR3 DNA: TGCGCCAGCAGCCCCGTTTGGACAGGGGGCAACGAGCAGTACTTC.

J is TRBJ1-2 and V is TRBV27; maybe TRBD1 (5 bases). V lost 6 bases and J 4 bases, leaving 18 bases between the germline ends. Germline values: CDR1 MNHEY, CDR2 SMNVEV (reference sequence). The CDR3 consists of 15 residues. CDR3 nucleotides: TGTGCCAGCAGGGGACCGGGACGGTCAACCTATGGCTACACCTTC. This gives the protein CASRGPGRSTYGYTF.

This chain joins TRBV4-3 and TRBJ2-7, with 8 bases fitting TRBD1. The CDR3 loop spans 14 amino acids. CDR1 LGHNA and CDR2 YSLEER come from the germline V gene. Trimming at V came to 2 bases and at J to 1 base, leaving 1 base not matched to a gene. CDR3 loop: CASSQWTGSYEQYF. For the CDR3, the DNA is TGCGCCAGCAGCCAATGGACAGGGTCCTACGAGCAGTACTTC.

This clone was detected a few times. This chain links TRBV7-9 with TRBJ1-1; D is ambiguous. The CDR3 spans 15 residues. Germline assignment: CDR1 SEHNR and CDR2 FQNEAQ (reference sequence). Trimming left V 8 bases short and J 0 bases short, with 16 bases between. The CDR3 coding sequence is TGTGCCAGCTCGCCTTGGGCCGGAATGAACACTGAAGCTTTCTTT. Its protein product is CASSPWAGMNTEAFF. Combining the CDR3 with reference TRBV7-9 and TRBJ1-1 gives the whole variable domain DTGVSQNPRHKITKRGQNVTFRCDPISEHNRLYWYRQTLGQGPEFLTYFQNEAQLEKSRLLSDRFSAERPKGSFSTLEIQRTEQGDSAMYLCASSPWAGMNTEAFFGQGTRLTVV.

This chain uses TRBV11-2 with TRBJ2-3; 7 bases agree with TRBD2. Germline CDR1 SGHAT, CDR2 FQNNGV. CDR3 length: 18 residues. V lost 0 bases, J lost 0 bases, and 9 bases stayed unmatched. The CDR3 loop is CASSLDPRDYASTDTQYF. CDR3 bases: TGTGCCAGCAGCTTAGACCCCCGGGACTACGCTAGCACAGATACGCAGTATTTT.

This clone appeared a few times. This chain joins TRBV2 and TRBJ2-2; the D gene could be TRBD1 or TRBD2 (5 bases each). This CDR3 is 14 amino acids long. From germline, CDR1 is SNHLY and CDR2 FYNNEI. V was cut by 8 bases and J by 6 bases, with 16 bases left in between. CDR3 loop: CASLRDLSAGELFF. Written as DNA, the CDR3 is TGTGCCAGCCTCAGGGACCTTAGCGCCGGGGAGCTGTTTTTT. Together with reference TRBV2 and TRBJ2-2, the CDR3 gives the full variable domain: EPEVTQTPSHQVTQMGQEVILRCVPISNHLYFYWYRQILGQKVEFLVSFYNNEISEKSEIFDDQFSVERPDGSNFTLKIRSTKLEDSAMYFCASLRDLSAGELFFGEGSRLTVL.

V usage is TRBV9 and J usage is TRBJ2-1, with 8 bases fitting TRBD2. V was pared by 4 bases and J by 8 bases, with 17 bases of the junction left unmatched. CDR1 SGDLS and CDR2 YYNGEE come from the germline V gene. CDR3 length equals 17 residues. The CDR3 sequence: CASSPSVREGLGDEQFF. For the CDR3, the DNA is TGTGCCAGCAGCCCCAGCGTACGGGAGGGATTAGGAGATGAGCAGTTCTTC.

This clone was found once. V gene TRBV10-2 combines with J gene TRBJ2-5, with TRBD2 identical over 13 bases. J gave up 5 bases and V 2 bases, and 11 bases lay outside the gene matches. Germline V lookup: CDR1 WSHSY, CDR2 SAAADI. This CDR3 comprises 18 residues. The chain's CDR3 is CASSEPTSGRNPGETQYF. The CDR3 DNA reads as TGCGCCAGCAGTGAGCCGACTAGCGGGAGGAACCCGGGGGAGACCCAGTACTTC.

The chain employs TRBV7-8 and TRBJ2-1; TRBD2 is a possible D gene (6 bases). The CDR3 length is 13 residues. V lost 6 bases, J lost 7 bases, and 13 bases lay in between. The germline V gene encodes CDR1 SGHVS and CDR2 FQNEAQ. The CDR3 DNA is TGTGCCAGCAGAGGAGGGTTCGGGAATGAGCAGTTCTTC. Protein: CASRGGFGNEQFF.

The chain recombines TRBV4-1 with TRBJ1-1, with D perhaps matching TRBD1 (6 bases). CDR1 is MGHRA, CDR2 YSYEKL, per germline. The V gene lost 1 base and the J gene lost 5 bases, with 11 bases spanning the gap. This CDR3 has 14 amino acids. In DNA, the CDR3 is TGCGCCAGCAGCCAAGGTCAGGGGTGGACTGAAGCTTTCTTT. This codes for CASSQGQGWTEAFF.

The CDR3 spells CASSTPVAGYTDTQYF. The CDR3 DNA reads TGTGCCAGCAGCACCCCTGTAGCGGGGTACACAGATACGCAGTATTTT. This chain connects TRBV7-6 to TRBJ2-3; 8 positions match TRBD2. Germline trimming cut 5 bases from V and 2 bases from J; bases unmatched to any gene: 9. Germline lookup yields CDR1 SGHVS and CDR2 FNYEAQ. CDR3 length: 16 residues.

V and J are TRBV12-5 and TRBJ2-3; unclear D gene. The CDR3 consists of 14 residues. V was trimmed by 7 bases and J by 2 bases, leaving 13 bases between them. Germline CDR1 and CDR2: LGHNT and FRNRAP. CDR3 loop: CASAATPNTDTQYF. The CDR3 DNA is TGTGCTAGTGCAGCGACACCGAACACAGATACGCAGTATTTT. Full variable domain (missing parts from reference TRBV12-5 and TRBJ2-3): DARVTQTPRHKVTEMGQEVTMRCQPILGHNTVFWYRQTMMQGLELLAYFRNRAPLDDSGMPKDRFSAEMPDATLATLKIQPSEPRDSAVYFCASAATPNTDTQYFGPGTRLTVL.

The chain recombines TRBV7-9 with TRBJ2-7; D is unresolved. This CDR3 has 12 residues. The V gene lost 4 bases and the J gene lost 6 bases, with 10 bases spanning the gap. The germline gives CDR1 SEHNR, CDR2 FQNEAQ (reference sequence). CDR3 in amino acids: CASSSPVGEQYF. CDR3 sequence (DNA): TGTGCCAGCAGCTCGCCGGTAGGCGAGCAGTACTTC. Drawing the rest from reference TRBV7-9 and TRBJ2-7, the complete variable domain is DTGVSQNPRHKITKRGQNVTFRCDPISEHNRLYWYRQTLGQGPEFLTYFQNEAQLEKSRLLSDRFSAERPKGSFSTLEIQRTEQGDSAMYLCASSSPVGEQYFGPGTRLTVT.

The J gene is TRBJ2-7, the V gene TRBV7-8; 11 bases align to TRBD1. The CDR3 covers 17 residues. Germline trimming cut 5 bases from V and 1 base from J; bases unmatched to any gene: 10. Germline values: CDR1 SGHVS, CDR2 FQNEAQ. The CDR3 region is CASSPGTGGMDSYEQYF. In DNA form, the CDR3 reads TGTGCCAGCAGCCCAGGGACAGGGGGTATGGATTCCTACGAGCAGTACTTC. Looking up the rest from reference TRBV7-8 and TRBJ2-7 gives the full variable domain: GAGVSQSPRYKVAKRGQDVALRCDPISGHVSLFWYQQALGQGPEFLTYFQNEAQLDKSGLPSDRFFAERPEGSVSTLKIQRTQQEDSAVYLCASSPGTGGMDSYEQYFGPGTRLTVT.

This clone showed up just once. The chain links TRBV13 to TRBJ2-7; possible D gene TRBD1, 5 bases. In germline, CDR1 is PRHDT, CDR2 FYEKMQ (reference sequence). Deletions cut 8 bases from V and 6 bases from J, with 17 bases between. There are 13 residues in the CDR3. In DNA form, the CDR3 reads TGTGCCAGCTCCCTCGGCAGGGAATTCGAGCAGTACTTC. Encoded protein: CASSLGREFEQYF.